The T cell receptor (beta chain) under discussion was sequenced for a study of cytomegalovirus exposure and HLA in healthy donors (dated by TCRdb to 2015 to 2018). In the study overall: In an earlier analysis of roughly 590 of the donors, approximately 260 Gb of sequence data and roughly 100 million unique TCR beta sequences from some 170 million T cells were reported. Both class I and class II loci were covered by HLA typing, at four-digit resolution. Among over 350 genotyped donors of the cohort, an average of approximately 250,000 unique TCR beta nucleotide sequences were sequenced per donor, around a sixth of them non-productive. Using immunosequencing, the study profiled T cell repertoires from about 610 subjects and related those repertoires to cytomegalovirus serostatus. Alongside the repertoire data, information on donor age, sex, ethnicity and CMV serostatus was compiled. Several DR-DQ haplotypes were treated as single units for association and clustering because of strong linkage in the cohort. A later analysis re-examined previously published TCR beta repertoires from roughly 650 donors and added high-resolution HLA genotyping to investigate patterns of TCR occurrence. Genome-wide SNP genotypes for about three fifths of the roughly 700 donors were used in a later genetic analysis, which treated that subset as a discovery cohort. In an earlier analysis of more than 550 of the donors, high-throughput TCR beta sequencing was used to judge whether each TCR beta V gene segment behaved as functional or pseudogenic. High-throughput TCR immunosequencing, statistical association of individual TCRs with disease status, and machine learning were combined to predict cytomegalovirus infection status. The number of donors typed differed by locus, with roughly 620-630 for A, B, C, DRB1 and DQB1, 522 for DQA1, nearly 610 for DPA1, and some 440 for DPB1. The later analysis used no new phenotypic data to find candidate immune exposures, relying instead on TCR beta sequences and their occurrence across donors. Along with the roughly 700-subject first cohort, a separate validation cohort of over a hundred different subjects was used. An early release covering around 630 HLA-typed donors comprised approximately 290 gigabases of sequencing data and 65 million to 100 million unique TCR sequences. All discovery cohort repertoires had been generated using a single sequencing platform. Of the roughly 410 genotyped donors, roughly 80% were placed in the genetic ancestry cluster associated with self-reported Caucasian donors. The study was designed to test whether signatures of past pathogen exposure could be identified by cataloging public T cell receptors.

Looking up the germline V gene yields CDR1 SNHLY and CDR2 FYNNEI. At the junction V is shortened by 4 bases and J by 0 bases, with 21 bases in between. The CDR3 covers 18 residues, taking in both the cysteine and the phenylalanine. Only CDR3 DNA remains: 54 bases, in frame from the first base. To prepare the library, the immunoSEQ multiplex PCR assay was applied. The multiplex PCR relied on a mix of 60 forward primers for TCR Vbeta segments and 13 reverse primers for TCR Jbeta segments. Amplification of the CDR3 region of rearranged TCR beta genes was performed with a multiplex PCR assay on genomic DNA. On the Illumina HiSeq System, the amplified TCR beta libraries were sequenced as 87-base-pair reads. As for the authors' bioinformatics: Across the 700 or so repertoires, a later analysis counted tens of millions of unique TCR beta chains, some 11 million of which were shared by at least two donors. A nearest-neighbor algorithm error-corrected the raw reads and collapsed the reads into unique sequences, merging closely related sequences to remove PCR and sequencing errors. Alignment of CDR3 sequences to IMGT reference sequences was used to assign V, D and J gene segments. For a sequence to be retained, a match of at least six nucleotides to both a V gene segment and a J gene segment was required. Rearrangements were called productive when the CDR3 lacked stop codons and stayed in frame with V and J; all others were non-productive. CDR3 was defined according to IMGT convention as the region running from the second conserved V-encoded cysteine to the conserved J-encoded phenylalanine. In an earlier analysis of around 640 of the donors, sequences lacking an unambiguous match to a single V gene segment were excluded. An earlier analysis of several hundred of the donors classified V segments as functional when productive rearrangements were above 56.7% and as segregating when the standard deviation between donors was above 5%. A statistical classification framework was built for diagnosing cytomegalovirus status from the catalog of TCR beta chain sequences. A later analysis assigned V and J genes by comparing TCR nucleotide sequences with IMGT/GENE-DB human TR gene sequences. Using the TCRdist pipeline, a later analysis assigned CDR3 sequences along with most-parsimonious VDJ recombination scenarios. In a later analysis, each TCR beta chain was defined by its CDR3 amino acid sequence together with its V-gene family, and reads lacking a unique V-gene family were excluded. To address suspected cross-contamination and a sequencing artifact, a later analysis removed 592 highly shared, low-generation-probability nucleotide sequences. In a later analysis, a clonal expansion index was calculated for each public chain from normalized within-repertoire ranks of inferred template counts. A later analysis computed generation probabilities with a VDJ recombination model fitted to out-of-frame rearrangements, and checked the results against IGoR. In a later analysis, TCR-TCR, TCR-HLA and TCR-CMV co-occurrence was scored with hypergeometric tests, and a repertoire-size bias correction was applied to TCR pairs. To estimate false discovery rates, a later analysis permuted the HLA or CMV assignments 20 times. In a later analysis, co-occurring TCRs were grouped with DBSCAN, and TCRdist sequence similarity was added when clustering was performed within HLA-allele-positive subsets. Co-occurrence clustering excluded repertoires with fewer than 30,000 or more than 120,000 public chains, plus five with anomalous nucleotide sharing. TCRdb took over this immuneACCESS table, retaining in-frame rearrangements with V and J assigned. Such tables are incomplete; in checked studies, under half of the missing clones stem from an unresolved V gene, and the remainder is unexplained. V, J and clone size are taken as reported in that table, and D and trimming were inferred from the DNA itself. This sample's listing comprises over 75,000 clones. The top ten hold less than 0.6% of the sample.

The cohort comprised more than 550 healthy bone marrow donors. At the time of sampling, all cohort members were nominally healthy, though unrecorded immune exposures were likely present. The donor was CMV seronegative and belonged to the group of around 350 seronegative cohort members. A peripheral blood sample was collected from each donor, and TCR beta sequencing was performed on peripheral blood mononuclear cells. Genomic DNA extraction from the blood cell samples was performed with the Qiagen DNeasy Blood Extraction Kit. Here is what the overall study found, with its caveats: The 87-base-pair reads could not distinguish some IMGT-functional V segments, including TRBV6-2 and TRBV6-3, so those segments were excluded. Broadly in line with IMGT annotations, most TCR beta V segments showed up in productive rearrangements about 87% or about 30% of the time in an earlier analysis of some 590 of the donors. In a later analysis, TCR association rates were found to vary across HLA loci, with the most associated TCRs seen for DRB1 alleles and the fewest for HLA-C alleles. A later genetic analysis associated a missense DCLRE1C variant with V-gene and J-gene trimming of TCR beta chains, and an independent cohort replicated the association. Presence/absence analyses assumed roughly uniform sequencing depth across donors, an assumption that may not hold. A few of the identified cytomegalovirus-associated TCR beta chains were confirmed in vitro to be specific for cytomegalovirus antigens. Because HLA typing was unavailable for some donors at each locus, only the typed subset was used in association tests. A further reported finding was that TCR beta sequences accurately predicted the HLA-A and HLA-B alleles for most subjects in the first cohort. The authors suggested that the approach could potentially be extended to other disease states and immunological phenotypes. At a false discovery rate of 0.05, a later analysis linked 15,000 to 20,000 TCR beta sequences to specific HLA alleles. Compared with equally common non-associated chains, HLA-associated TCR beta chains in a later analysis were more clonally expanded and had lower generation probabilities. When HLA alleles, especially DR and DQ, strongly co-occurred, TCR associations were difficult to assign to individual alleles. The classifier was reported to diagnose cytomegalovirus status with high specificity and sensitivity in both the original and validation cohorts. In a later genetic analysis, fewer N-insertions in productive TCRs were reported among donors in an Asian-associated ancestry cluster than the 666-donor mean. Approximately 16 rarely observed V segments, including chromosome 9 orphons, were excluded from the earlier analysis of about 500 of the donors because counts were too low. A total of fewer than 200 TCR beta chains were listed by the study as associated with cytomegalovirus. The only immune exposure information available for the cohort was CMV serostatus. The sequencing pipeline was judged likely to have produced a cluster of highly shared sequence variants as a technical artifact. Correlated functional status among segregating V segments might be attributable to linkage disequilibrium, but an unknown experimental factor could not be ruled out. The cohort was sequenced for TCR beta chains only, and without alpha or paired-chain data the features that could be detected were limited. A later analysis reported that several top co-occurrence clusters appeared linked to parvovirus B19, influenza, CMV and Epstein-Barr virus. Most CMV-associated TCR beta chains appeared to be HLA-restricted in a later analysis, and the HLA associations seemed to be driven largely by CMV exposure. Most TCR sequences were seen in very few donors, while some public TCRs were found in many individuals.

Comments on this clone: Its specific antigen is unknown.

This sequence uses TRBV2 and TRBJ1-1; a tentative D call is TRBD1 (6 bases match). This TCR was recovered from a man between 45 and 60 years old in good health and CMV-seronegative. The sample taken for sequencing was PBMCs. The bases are TGTGCCAGCAGTGTAGGGAGCTACAGGGCCACTTTGAACACTGAAGCTTTCTTT. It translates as CASSVGSYRATLNTEAFF.